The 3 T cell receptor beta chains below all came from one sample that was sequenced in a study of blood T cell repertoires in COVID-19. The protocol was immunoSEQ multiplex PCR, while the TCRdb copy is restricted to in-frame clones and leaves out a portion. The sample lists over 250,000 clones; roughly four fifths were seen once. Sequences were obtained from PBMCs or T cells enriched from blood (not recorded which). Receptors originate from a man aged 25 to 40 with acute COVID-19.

The CDR3 nucleotides are TGTGCCAGCAGCGTAGTTCCTGATCAGCCCCAGCATTTT. This sequence encodes CASSVVPDQPQHF. The J gene is TRBJ1-5, the V gene TRBV9, with unresolved D. V was shortened by 0 bases and J by 5 bases, with 6 bases between the two germline ends. Germline V gives CDR1 SGDLS, CDR2 YYNGEE. There are 13 residues in the CDR3.

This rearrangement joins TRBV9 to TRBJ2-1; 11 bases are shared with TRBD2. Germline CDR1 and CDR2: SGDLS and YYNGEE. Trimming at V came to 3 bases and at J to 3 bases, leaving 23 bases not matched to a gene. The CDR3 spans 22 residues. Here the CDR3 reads CASSAGLAATPEMFKFYNEQFF. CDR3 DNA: TGTGCCAGCAGCGCGGGACTAGCGGCAACCCCAGAAATGTTTAAGTTCTACAATGAGCAGTTCTTC.

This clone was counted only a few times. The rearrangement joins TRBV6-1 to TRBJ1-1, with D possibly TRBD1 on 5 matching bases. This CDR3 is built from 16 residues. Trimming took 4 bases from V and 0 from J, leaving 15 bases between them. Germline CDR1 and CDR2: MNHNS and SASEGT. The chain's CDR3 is CASSGTRQSLNTEAFF. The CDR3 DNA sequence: TGTGCCAGCAGTGGGACCAGACAGAGTTTGAACACTGAAGCTTTCTTT.